Listed below are T cell receptor beta chains from one sample, sequenced in a study of T cell repertoires in cytomegalovirus infection. TCRdb reprocessed the reads via MiXCR and lists one record per CDR3 protein. The sample lists roughly 990,000 distinct CDR3 sequences; roughly 30% were seen once. These receptors are not linked to any known antigen. The sample in question was cultured CD8+ T cells from PBMCs, obtained from culture after CMV antigen stimulation. These receptors came from a human donor in good health (CMV status not recorded). Some clones in this sample may be carry-over from other donors' samples. The CDR3 runs from the conserved cysteine through the conserved F or W. A D gene is named only where the DNA matches it firmly. Size values are once, few and many counts, or a class for expanded clones, and some rows have none.

v_gene,abundance,j_gene,d_gene,CDR3nt,CDR3aa
TRBV6-6,NA,TRBJ1-2,NA,TGTGCCAGCAGTCGAATCTCCGGACCCGTCTTCTATGGCTACACCTTC,CASSRISGPVFYGYTF
TRBV27,few,TRBJ1-4,TRBD1,TGTGCCAGCAGGATCTGGGACAGCCATAATGAAAAACTGTTTTTT,CASRIWDSHNEKLFF
TRBV29-1,NA,TRBJ2-1,NA,TGCAGCGCTGGACGGATTGGCGATGAGCAGTTCTTC,CSAGRIGDEQFF
TRBV7-8,many,TRBJ2-2,NA,TGTGCCAGCAGCTTAGCTCTTTACAGGGATCCGAACACCGGGGAGCTGTTTTTT,CASSLALYRDPNTGELFF
TRBV7-9,NA,TRBJ2-7,TRBD2,TGTGCCAGCAGCTTTTCGGCTAGCGGTCTCCACGAGCAGTACTTC,CASSFSASGLHEQYF
TRBV27,NA,TRBJ2-1,TRBD2,TGTGCCAGCAGTGAACCGGGACTAGCGAACCATGAGCAGTTCTTC,CASSEPGLANHEQFF
TRBV6-1,few,TRBJ1-2,TRBD1,TGTGCCAGCAGGGAGACAGGGGGGCTTGGCTACACCTTC,CASRETGGLGYTF
TRBV13,NA,TRBJ2-1,NA,TGTGCCAGCAGTCAAGCGCGGGAAGGGTTTGGGGATGAGCAGTTCTTC,CASSQAREGFGDEQFF
TRBV2,NA,TRBJ2-2,TRBD1,TGTGCCACCCCACAGGGGGCCAACACCGGGGAGCTGTTTTTT,CATPQGANTGELFF
TRBV10-3,few,TRBJ2-2,TRBD2,TGTGCCATCAGTGATCCCTTCGGGGCGGGGGCGAACACCGGGGAGCTGTTTTTT,CAISDPFGAGANTGELFF
TRBV7-2,many,TRBJ1-1,NA,TGTGCCAGCAGCTTAACCGTGTGGGGGGAAGAGAACACTGAAGCTTTCTTT,CASSLTVWGEENTEAFF
TRBV7-8,many,TRBJ1-5,NA,TGTGCCAGCAGCACCCCGGGACCTAATCAGCCCCAGCATTTT,CASSTPGPNQPQHF
TRBV7-9,NA,TRBJ1-1,TRBD1,TGTGCCAGCAGCCCCGGGACAGGCTCGAACACTGAAGCTTTCTTT,CASSPGTGSNTEAFF
TRBV19,NA,TRBJ1-5,NA,TGTTCCAGTAGTAACGCGCCCGAAACTCAGCCCCAGCATTTT,CSSSNAPETQPQHF
TRBV28,NA,TRBJ2-2,TRBD1,TGTGCCAGCAGAGCCCCCGGGACAGGGTCTTTGTTCGGGGAGCTGTTTTTT,CASRAPGTGSLFGELFF
TRBV7-2,many,TRBJ1-1,NA,TGTGCCAGCAGCGCGTCCTCCCAGGGGTACACTGAAGCTTTCTTT,CASSASSQGYTEAFF
TRBV7-8,NA,TRBJ1-1,NA,TGTGCCAGCAGCTTAAGGAAGGGCAGGGATGCTTTCTTT,CASSLRKGRDAFF
TRBV12-3/TRBV12-4,few,TRBJ1-1,TRBD1,TGTGCCAGCAACCATCCGGGACAGGGTATCGCTGAAGCTTTCTTT,CASNHPGQGIAEAFF
TRBV28,NA,TRBJ1-1,NA,TGTGCCAGCAGTTTATGGCAGCGGACCAACACTGAAGCTTTCTTT,CASSLWQRTNTEAFF
TRBV6-2/TRBV6-3,NA,TRBJ2-1,NA,TGTGCCACTTTGGGGGGGGCCAATGAGCAGTTCTTC,CATLGGANEQFF
TRBV12-3/TRBV12-4,many,TRBJ1-1,NA,TGTGCCAGCAGTTCTGGACATCCCGAAGCTTTCTTT,CASSSGHPEAFF
TRBV6-5,few,TRBJ2-2,TRBD2,TGTGCCAGCAGTTTACTAGCGGGGGCCTACACCGGGGAGCTGTTTTTT,CASSLLAGAYTGELFF
TRBV4-1,NA,TRBJ1-6,TRBD1,TGCGCCAGCAGCCCCGGGACAGGGTTTTCACCCCTCCACTTT,CASSPGTGFSPLHF
TRBV7-9,few,TRBJ1-1,NA,TGTGCCAGCAGCCTCACAGCTGGAGGGACTGAAGCTTTCTTT,CASSLTAGGTEAFF
TRBV12-3/TRBV12-4,NA,TRBJ1-2,NA,TGTGCCACCCCCGAGGGGGGTTTAGCAACCTTC,CATPEGGLATF
TRBV20-1,few,TRBJ1-5,TRBD1,TGCAGTGCTAGAATTACAGGGGGCGGTCAGCCCCAGCATTTT,CSARITGGGQPQHF
TRBV9,NA,TRBJ1-1,NA,TGTGCCAGCAGCGCCTCCGGTGGCCGCAGTCCTGACACTGAAGCTTTCTTT,CASSASGGRSPDTEAFF
TRBV7-6,few,TRBJ1-5,NA,TGTGCCAGCAGCTCCCGACCGACCAATCAGCCCCAGCATTTT,CASSSRPTNQPQHF
TRBV4-1,NA,TRBJ2-1,NA,TGCGCCAGCAGCTTTGAGTGGGGGGCGAACAATGAGCAGTTCTTC,CASSFEWGANNEQFF
TRBV7-6,many,TRBJ2-5,TRBD2,TGTGCCAGCAGCCCGACTAGCGGGGTTCAAGAGACCCAGTACTTC,CASSPTSGVQETQYF
TRBV7-9,NA,TRBJ2-7,NA,TGTGCCAGCAGCCTACCCTCAGGGTTTTCAGGGTCCTACGAGCAGTACTTC,CASSLPSGFSGSYEQYF
TRBV12-3/TRBV12-4,NA,TRBJ1-5,NA,TGTGCCAGCACCTCGTATAGCAATCAGCCCCAGCATTTT,CASTSYSNQPQHF
TRBV10-3,NA,TRBJ1-6,NA,TGTGCCATCAGTGGGACGGAGAGCTCCTATAATTCACCCCTCCACTTT,CAISGTESSYNSPLHF
TRBV19,once,TRBJ1-4,TRBD1,TGTGCCAGTAGTCTTTGGACAGGGGTGAATGAAAAACTGTTTTTT,CASSLWTGVNEKLFF
TRBV29-1,few,TRBJ2-2,TRBD1,TGCAGCGTGAAAACAGGGGGACATCGCACCGGGGAGCTGTTTTTT,CSVKTGGHRTGELFF
TRBV12-3/TRBV12-4,few,TRBJ1-1,TRBD1,TGTGCCAGCAGTTTGGGGACAGGAACAATGAACACTGAAGCTTTCTTT,CASSLGTGTMNTEAFF